This is a list of T cell receptor beta chains from one sample in a study of Ad26.COV2.S vaccination and SARS-CoV-2 variants. Repertoires were generated with immunoSEQ multiplex PCR, while TCRdb's copy carries only in-frame clones and drops some. The data contain hundreds of thousands of clones, about 89% of them singletons. The sequencing here drew on peripheral blood, taken in a trial of Ad26.COV2.S vaccine versus placebo. Receptors were obtained from a person between 18 and 65 years old who received the Ad26.COV2.S COVID-19 vaccine or a placebo. Both conserved end residues are part of each CDR3. D genes are given only for firm matches. Size is stated for part of the rows, as once, few or many counts, or as a class when the clone is expanded.

CDR3aa | CDR3nt | abundance | j_gene | d_gene | v_gene
CASSFGTIGNTEAFF | TGTGCCAGCAGCTTTGGGACGATAGGGAACACTGAAGCTTTCTTT | . | TRBJ1-1 | . | TRBV13
CASNPGGAEAFF | TGTGCCAGCAATCCAGGGGGGGCTGAAGCTTTCTTT | . | TRBJ1-1 | TRBD1 | TRBV12-3/TRBV12-4
CASSLGRARPKGYTF | TGTGCCAGCAGTTTGGGTAGGGCCCGCCCTAAGGGCTACACCTTC | . | TRBJ1-2 | . | TRBV27
CASTLQASNYGYTF | TGTGCCAGCACCCTACAGGCCTCTAACTATGGCTACACCTTC | . | TRBJ1-2 | . | TRBV11-2
CASSQERTGANVLTF | TGTGCCAGCAGCCAAGAGCGGACTGGGGCCAACGTCCTGACTTTC | . | TRBJ2-6 | . | TRBV4-2
CASSTGLAGGPPMKTQYF | TGTGCCAGCAGCACGGGACTAGCGGGAGGACCGCCTATGAAGACCCAGTACTTC | . | TRBJ2-5 | . | TRBV21-1
CASSREGGIYNEQFF | TGTGCCAGCAGTAGAGAGGGCGGGATTTACAATGAGCAGTTCTTC | . | TRBJ2-1 | . | TRBV6-4
CASSVGESYNTEAFF | TGTGCCAGCAGCGTAGGAGAGTCATACAACACTGAAGCTTTCTTT | . | TRBJ1-1 | . | TRBV9
CASSLGGGSYNEQFF | TGTGCCAGCAGCCTCGGGGGGGGTTCCTACAATGAGCAGTTCTTC | . | TRBJ2-1 | TRBD2 | TRBV2
CASSLVPLAVQAQYF | TGTGCCAGCAGCTTAGTTCCTCTAGCGGTGCAGGCCCAGTACTTC | . | TRBJ2-5 | TRBD2 | TRBV7-2
CASSIQGTYGYTF | TGTGCCAGCAGCATCCAAGGGACATACGGCTACACCTTC | few | TRBJ1-2 | . | TRBV7-9
CASSLLGTDTQYF | TGTGCCAGCAGTTTACTCGGCACAGATACGCAGTATTTT | . | TRBJ2-3 | . | TRBV6-2/TRBV6-3
CAIRGATGVYGNTIYF | TGTGCCATCAGGGGGGCGACAGGGGTTTACGGAAACACCATATATTTT | . | TRBJ1-3 | TRBD1 | TRBV10-3
CASSFGNSKRTDTQYF | TGTGCCAGCAGCTTCGGGAACTCCAAGCGCACAGATACGCAGTATTTT | . | TRBJ2-3 | . | TRBV7-9
CAVTSGTFTDTQYF | TGCGCCGTTACTAGCGGGACTTTCACAGATACGCAGTATTTT | . | TRBJ2-3 | TRBD2 | TRBV5-1
CASSPVRRGTDTQYF | TGTGCCAGCTCACCAGTGCGGCGCGGCACAGATACGCAGTATTTT | . | TRBJ2-3 | . | TRBV18
CASSPGGAGSIYGYTF | TGTGCCAGCAGCCCTGGGGGGGCAGGGTCAATCTATGGCTACACCTTC | . | TRBJ1-2 | . | TRBV5-6
CASGLAGANEQFF | TGTGCCAGCGGGCTAGCGGGAGCCAATGAGCAGTTCTTC | once | TRBJ2-1 | TRBD2 | TRBV3-1/TRBV3-2
CASSQEAGDYGYTF | TGTGCCAGCAGCCAAGAAGCGGGGGACTATGGCTACACCTTC | . | TRBJ1-2 | . | TRBV4-2
CASSIGQGTQYF | TGTGCCAGTAGTATTGGACAGGGCACGCAGTATTTT | once | TRBJ2-3 | TRBD1 | TRBV19
CASTDREENYEQYF | TGTGCCAGCACCGACAGGGAAGAGAACTACGAGCAGTACTTC | . | TRBJ2-7 | TRBD1 | TRBV18
CASSPNGVYNSPLHF | TGTGCCAGCTCACCAAACGGAGTCTATAATTCACCCCTCCACTTT | . | TRBJ1-6 | . | TRBV18
CASSFHIYETQYF | TGTGCCAGCAGCTTTCATATCTATGAGACCCAGTACTTC | . | TRBJ2-5 | . | TRBV7-2
CAGTNSYNEQFF | TGTGCCGGAACTAACTCCTACAATGAGCAGTTCTTC | . | TRBJ2-1 | . | TRBV2
CASRHGTTYEQYF | TGTGCCAGCAGGCACGGGACCACCTACGAGCAGTACTTC | . | TRBJ2-7 | . | TRBV7-9
CASSLERGTQYF | TGTGCCAGCAGCTTAGAGCGGGGGACCCAGTACTTC | . | TRBJ2-5 | TRBD2 | TRBV13
CASSKADQETQYF | TGTGCCAGCAGTAAGGCGGATCAAGAGACCCAGTACTTC | once | TRBJ2-5 | . | TRBV6-2/TRBV6-3
CASSYREDRDRNTIYF | TGTGCCAGCAGTTACAGGGAGGACAGGGACAGAAACACCATATATTTT | . | TRBJ1-3 | TRBD1 | TRBV6-6
CASSSSGTSTDTQYF | TGTGCCAGCAGTTCTAGCGGGACTAGCACAGATACGCAGTATTTT | . | TRBJ2-3 | TRBD2 | TRBV28
CASIDRTGAASTEAFF | TGTGCCAGTATCGACAGGACGGGGGCGGCGAGCACTGAAGCTTTCTTT | . | TRBJ1-1 | . | TRBV19
CASSLPISGAQWEQYF | TGCGCCAGCAGCCTCCCCATCTCCGGGGCCCAGTGGGAGCAGTACTTC | . | TRBJ2-7 | . | TRBV5-1
CASRLLAASYEQYF | TGTGCCAGCAGACTACTAGCGGCCTCCTACGAGCAGTACTTC | . | TRBJ2-7 | TRBD2 | TRBV5-5
CAWSVPSSGANVLTF | TGTGCCTGGAGTGTACCTTCCTCTGGGGCCAACGTCCTGACTTTC | . | TRBJ2-6 | . | TRBV30
CASSGIQGQPQHF | TGTGCCAGCAGCGGGATACAGGGCCAGCCCCAGCATTTT | once | TRBJ1-5 | . | TRBV11-2
CASSLEKGQGAGGYTF | TGTGCCAGCAGCTTAGAAAAGGGACAGGGGGCGGGTGGCTACACCTTC | . | TRBJ1-2 | TRBD1 | TRBV7-8
CASGTLSSGNTIYF | TGTGCCAGCGGGACACTTAGCTCTGGAAACACCATATATTTT | . | TRBJ1-3 | . | TRBV7-9
CASRDTIYEQYF | TGTGCCTCGCGGGACACAATCTACGAGCAGTACTTC | . | TRBJ2-7 | . | TRBV10-3
CASSTPPLAGGLRGIYNEQFF | TGTGCCAGTAGTACTCCGCCACTAGCGGGGGGGCTCAGGGGTATCTACAATGAGCAGTTCTTC | . | TRBJ2-1 | TRBD2 | TRBV19
CASSTRDRGNQPQHF | TGTGCCAGTAGTACCCGGGACAGGGGAAATCAGCCCCAGCATTTT | once | TRBJ1-5 | TRBD1 | TRBV19
CASSVQPAGELFF | TGTGCCAGCAGCGTACAACCCGCCGGGGAGCTGTTTTTT | . | TRBJ2-2 | . | TRBV9
CASSWTGYEQYF | TGTGCCAGCAGCTGGACAGGCTACGAGCAGTACTTC | . | TRBJ2-7 | TRBD1 | TRBV12-3/TRBV12-4
CASSYSMNTEAFF | TGTGCCAGCAGTTACAGCATGAACACTGAAGCTTTCTTT | . | TRBJ1-1 | . | TRBV6-5
CASSIQGLNTGELFF | TGTGCCAGTAGTATACAGGGACTGAACACCGGGGAGCTGTTTTTT | . | TRBJ2-2 | . | TRBV19
CASSLEGGLDEQFF | TGTGCCAGTAGTTTGGAGGGGGGCCTCGATGAGCAGTTCTTC | . | TRBJ2-1 | . | TRBV19
CASSVGGELFF | TGTGCCAGCAGCGTAGGTGGGGAGCTGTTTTTT | few | TRBJ2-2 | . | TRBV9
CASSQGDRALNTEAFF | TGTGCCAGCAGCCAAGGCGACAGGGCCTTGAACACTGAAGCTTTCTTT | . | TRBJ1-1 | TRBD1 | TRBV4-2
CATSATQGPRGTGELFF | TGTGCCACCAGCGCAACACAGGGCCCTAGGGGCACCGGGGAGCTGTTTTTT | . | TRBJ2-2 | . | TRBV15